This TCR beta chain was identified in a study of blood T cell repertoires in COVID-19. Study-wide context: Italy, Spain and the United States were the sources of the convalescent and acute COVID-19 samples. PBMCs, B-cell-depleted T cells, or T cells were the source of the cDNA or gDNA that made up the material.

Authors' analysis steps: Amplified reference gene primers provided the basis for estimating nucleated cell counts. Method: immunoSEQ multiplex PCR; TCRdb's copy keeps in-frame clones and lacks some. The D gene and trimming were derived from the DNA, and the V and J assignments and clone size from that table. The repertoire consists of about 220,000 clones, with around 81% occurring once and the leading ten covering 3% to 3.5%. This clonotype was obtained from a woman aged 25 to 39 who had recovered from COVID-19. Sample: peripheral blood.

CDR3 bases: TGCGCCAGCAGCCAAGAAGGAGGCGGTTCCTACGAGCAGTACTTC. It encodes CASSQEGGGSYEQYF. V is TRBV4-1 and J is TRBJ2-7; D might be TRBD2 (5 bases). This CDR3 has 15 residues. Trimming pared 0 bases from V and 1 base from J, leaving 10 bases between. Germline V gene lookup returns CDR1 MGHRA and CDR2 YSYEKL.